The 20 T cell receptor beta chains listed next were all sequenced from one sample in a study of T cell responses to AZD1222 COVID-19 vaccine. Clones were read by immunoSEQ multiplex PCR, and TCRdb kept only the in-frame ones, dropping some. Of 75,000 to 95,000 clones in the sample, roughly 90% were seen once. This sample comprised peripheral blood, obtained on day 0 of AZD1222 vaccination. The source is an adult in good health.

DNA of the CDR3: TGTGCCAGCAGCTCTCAGGCGAGCTCCTACAATGAGCAGTTCTTC. This encodes CASSSQASSYNEQFF. The rearrangement uses TRBV7-3 and TRBJ2-1; unclear D gene. In germline, CDR1 is SGHTA, CDR2 FQGTGA. V lost 4 bases and J lost 0, with 10 bases in between. This CDR3 contains 15 residues. Complete variable domain (other parts from reference TRBV7-3 and TRBJ2-1): GAGVSQTPSNKVTEKGKYVELRCDPISGHTALYWYRQSLGQGPEFLIYFQGTGAADDSGLPNDRFFAVRPEGSVSTLKIQRTERGDSAVYLCASSSQASSYNEQFFGPGTRLTVL.

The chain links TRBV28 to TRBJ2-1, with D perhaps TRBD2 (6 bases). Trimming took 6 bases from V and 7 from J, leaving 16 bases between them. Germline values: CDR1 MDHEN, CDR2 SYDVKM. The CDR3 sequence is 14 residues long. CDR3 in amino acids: CASSHSAGRNEQFF. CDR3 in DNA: TGTGCCAGCAGCCATTCGGCGGGGAGAAATGAGCAGTTCTTC.

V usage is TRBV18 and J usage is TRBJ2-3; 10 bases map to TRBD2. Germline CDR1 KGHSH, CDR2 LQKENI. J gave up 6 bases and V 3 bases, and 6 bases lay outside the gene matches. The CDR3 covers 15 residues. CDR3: CASSPGLAVIDTQYF. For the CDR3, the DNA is TGTGCCAGCTCACCTGGACTAGCGGTTATCGATACGCAGTATTTT.

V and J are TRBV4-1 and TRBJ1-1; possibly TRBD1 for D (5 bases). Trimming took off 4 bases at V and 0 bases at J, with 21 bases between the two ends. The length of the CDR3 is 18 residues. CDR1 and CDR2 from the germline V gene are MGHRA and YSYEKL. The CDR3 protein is CASSRGSERGTMNTEAFF. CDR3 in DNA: TGCGCCAGCAGCCGAGGGTCGGAGAGGGGAACCATGAACACTGAAGCTTTCTTT.

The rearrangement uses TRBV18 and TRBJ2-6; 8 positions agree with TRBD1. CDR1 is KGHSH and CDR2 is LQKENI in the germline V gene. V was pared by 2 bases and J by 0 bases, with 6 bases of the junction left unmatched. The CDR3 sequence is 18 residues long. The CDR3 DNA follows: TGTGCCAGCTCACCAGGACAGGGCATTGCCTCTGGGGCCAACGTCCTGACTTTC. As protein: CASSPGQGIASGANVLTF.

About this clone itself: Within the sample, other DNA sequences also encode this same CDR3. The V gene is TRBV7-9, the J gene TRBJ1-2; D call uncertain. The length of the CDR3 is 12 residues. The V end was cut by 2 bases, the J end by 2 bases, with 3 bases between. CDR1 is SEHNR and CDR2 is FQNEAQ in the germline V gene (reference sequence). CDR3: CASSLSNYGYTF. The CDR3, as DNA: TGTGCCAGCAGCTTAAGCAACTATGGCTACACCTTC.

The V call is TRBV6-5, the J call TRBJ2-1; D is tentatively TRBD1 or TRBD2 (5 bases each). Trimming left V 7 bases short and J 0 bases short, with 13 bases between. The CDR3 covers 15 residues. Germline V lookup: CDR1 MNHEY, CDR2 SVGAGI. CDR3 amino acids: CASTKEGSSYNEQFF. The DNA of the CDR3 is TGTGCCAGCACCAAAGAGGGGAGCTCCTACAATGAGCAGTTCTTC.

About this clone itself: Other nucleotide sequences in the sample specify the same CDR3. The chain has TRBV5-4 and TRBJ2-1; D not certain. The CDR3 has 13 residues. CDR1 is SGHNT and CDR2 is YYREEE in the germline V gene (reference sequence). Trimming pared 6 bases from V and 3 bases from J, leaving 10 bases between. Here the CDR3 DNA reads TGTGCCAGCACCCCTTCAGGCTACAATGAGCAGTTCTTC. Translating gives CASTPSGYNEQFF. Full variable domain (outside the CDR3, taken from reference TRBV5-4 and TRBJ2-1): ETGVTQSPTHLIKTRGQQVTLRCSSQSGHNTVSWYQQALGQGPQFIFQYYREEENGRGNFPPRFSGLQFPNYSSELNVNALELDDSALYLCASTPSGYNEQFFGPGTRLTVL.

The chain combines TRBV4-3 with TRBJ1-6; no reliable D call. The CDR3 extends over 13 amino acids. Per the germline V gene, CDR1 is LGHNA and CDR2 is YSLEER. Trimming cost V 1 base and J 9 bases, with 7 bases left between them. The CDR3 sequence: CASSQGEVSPLHF. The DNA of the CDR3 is TGCGCCAGCAGCCAAGGGGAGGTTTCACCCCTCCACTTT.

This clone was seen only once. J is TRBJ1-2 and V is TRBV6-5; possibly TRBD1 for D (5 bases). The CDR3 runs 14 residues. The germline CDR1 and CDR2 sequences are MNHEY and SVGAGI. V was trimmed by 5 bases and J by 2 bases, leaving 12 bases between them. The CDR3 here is CASSNSRTNYGYTF. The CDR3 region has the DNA TGTGCCAGCAGTAATTCCCGGACAAACTATGGCTACACCTTC.

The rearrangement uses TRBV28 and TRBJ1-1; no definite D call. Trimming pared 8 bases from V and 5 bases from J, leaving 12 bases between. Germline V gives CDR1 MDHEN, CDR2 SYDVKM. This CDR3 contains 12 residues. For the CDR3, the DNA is TGTGCCAGCCGAGTTCAGCAAACTGAAGCTTTCTTT. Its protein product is CASRVQQTEAFF.

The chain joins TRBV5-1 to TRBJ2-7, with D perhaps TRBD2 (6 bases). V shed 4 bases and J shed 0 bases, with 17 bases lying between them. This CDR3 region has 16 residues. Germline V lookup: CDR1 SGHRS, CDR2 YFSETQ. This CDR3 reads CASSRITWDFSYEQYF. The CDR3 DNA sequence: TGCGCCAGCAGCCGCATAACCTGGGACTTCTCCTACGAGCAGTACTTC.

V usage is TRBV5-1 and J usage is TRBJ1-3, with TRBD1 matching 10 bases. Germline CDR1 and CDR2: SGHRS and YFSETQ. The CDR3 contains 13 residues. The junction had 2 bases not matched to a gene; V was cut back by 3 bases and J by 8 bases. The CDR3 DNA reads TGCGCCAGCAGCTCGGACAGGGGGGACACCATATATTTT. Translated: CASSSDRGDTIYF.

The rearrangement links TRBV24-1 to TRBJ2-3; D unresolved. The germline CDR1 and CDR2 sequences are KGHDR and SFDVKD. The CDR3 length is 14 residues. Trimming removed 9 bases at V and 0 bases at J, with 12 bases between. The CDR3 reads CATARVGSTDTQYF. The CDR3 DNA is TGTGCCACCGCCCGGGTGGGAAGCACAGATACGCAGTATTTT.

The CDR3 here is CASHLNTEAFF. DNA of the CDR3: TGTGCCAGCCACCTAAACACTGAAGCTTTCTTT. This rearrangement joins TRBV6-5 to TRBJ1-1; D call uncertain. V was cut by 8 bases and J by 2 bases, with 6 bases left in between. The germline CDR1 and CDR2 sequences are MNHEY and SVGAGI. The CDR3 length is 11 residues.

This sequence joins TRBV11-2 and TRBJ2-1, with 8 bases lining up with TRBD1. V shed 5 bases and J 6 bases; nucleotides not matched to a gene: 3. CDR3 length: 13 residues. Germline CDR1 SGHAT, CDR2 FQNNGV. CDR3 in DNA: TGTGCCAGCAGCCGGACAGGGCGCAATGAGCAGTTCTTC. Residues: CASSRTGRNEQFF.

The CDR3 loop is CASSRLADHEQYF. The CDR3, as DNA: TGTGCCAGCAGTCGACTAGCGGACCACGAGCAGTACTTC. This chain joins TRBV7-2 and TRBJ2-7; 9 positions agree with TRBD2. CDR1 and CDR2 (germline): SGHTA, FQGNSA. V gave up 6 bases and J gave up 5 bases; unmatched junction bases: 5. The CDR3 extends over 13 amino acids.

The CDR3 protein is CASKQGRSGNTIYF. Written as DNA, the CDR3 is TGTGCCAGTAAACAGGGGAGATCTGGAAACACCATATATTTT. The rearrangement joins TRBV19 to TRBJ1-3, with 7 bases that match TRBD1. The V gene end was trimmed by 7 bases and the J gene end by 1 base; junction bases not matched to a gene: 4. Germline CDR1 is LNHDA and CDR2 is SQIVND (reference sequence). The CDR3 spans 14 residues.

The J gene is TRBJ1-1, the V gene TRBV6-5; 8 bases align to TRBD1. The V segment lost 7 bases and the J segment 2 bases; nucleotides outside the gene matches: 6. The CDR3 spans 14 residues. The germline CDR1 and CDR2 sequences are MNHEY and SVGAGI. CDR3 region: CASIPPGGNTEAFF. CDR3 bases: TGTGCCAGCATCCCTCCAGGGGGCAACACTGAAGCTTTCTTT.

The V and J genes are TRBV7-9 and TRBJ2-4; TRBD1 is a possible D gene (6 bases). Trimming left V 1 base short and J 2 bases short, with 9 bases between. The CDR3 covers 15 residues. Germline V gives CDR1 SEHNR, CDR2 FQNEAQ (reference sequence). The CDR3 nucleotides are TGTGCCAGCAGCTTAGAAGGGGGTCCCAAAAACATTCAGTACTTC. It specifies CASSLEGGPKNIQYF.